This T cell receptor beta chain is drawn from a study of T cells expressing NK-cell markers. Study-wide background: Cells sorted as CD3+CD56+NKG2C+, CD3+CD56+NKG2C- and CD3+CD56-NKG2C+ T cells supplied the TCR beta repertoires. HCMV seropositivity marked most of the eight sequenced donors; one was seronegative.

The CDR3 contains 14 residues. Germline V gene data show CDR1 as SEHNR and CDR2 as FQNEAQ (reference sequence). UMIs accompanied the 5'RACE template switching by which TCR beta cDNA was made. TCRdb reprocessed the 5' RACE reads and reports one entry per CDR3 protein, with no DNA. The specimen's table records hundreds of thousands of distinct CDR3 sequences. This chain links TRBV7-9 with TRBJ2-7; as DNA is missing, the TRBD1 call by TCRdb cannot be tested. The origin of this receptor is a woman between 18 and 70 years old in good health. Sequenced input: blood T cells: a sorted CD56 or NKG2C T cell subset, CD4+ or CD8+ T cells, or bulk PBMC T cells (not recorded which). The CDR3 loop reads CASSPFLVGGEQYF.